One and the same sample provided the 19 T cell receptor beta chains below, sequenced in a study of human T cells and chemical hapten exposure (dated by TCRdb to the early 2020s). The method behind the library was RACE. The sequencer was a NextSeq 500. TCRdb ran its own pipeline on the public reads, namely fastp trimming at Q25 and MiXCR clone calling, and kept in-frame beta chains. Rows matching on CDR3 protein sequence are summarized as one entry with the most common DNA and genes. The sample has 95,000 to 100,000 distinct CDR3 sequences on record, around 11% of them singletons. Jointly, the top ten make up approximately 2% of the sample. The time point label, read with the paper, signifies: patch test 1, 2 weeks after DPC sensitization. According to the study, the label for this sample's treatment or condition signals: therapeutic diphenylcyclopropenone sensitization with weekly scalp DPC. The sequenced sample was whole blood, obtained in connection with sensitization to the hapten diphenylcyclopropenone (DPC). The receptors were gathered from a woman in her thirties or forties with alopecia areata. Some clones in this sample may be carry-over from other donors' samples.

CDR3 region: CASSHWTSPDTQYF. For the CDR3, the DNA is TGTGCCAGCAGCCACTGGACTAGCCCAGATACGCAGTATTTT. The V gene is TRBV5-4, the J gene TRBJ2-3; 8 nucleotides align to TRBD2. Per the germline V gene, CDR1 is SGHNT and CDR2 is YYREEE (reference sequence). Losses at the gene ends were 4 bases for V and 4 bases for J; bases not matched to a gene: 5. The CDR3 spans 14 residues. The variable domain in full, with the rest retrieved from reference TRBV5-4 and TRBJ2-3, is ETGVTQSPTHLIKTRGQQVTLRCSSQSGHNTVSWYQQALGQGPQFIFQYYREEENGRGNFPPRFSGLQFPNYSSELNVNALELDDSALYLCASSHWTSPDTQYFGPGTRLTVL.

The CDR3 sequence is CAWSEGTAGTGANVLTF. The DNA for the CDR3 is TGTGCCTGGAGCGAGGGGACTGCTGGAACTGGGGCCAACGTCCTGACTTTC. The chain recombines TRBV30 with TRBJ2-6, with TRBD2 as a possible D gene (6 bases). Germline V CDR1 and CDR2: GTSNPN, SVGIG (reference sequence). The length of the CDR3 is 17 residues. The ends were cut back, 3 bases at V and 2 bases at J, with 17 bases in the middle. Filled out from reference TRBV30 and TRBJ2-6, the complete variable domain reads SQTIHQWPATLVQPVGSPLSLECTVEGTSNPNLYWYRQAAGRGLQLLFYSVGIGQISSEVPQNLSASRPQDRQFILSSKKLLLSDSGFYLCAWSEGTAGTGANVLTFGAGSRLTVL.

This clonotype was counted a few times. CDR3 nucleotides: TGTGCCTCCCTAGCAGGCAGGAGCTACGAGCAGTACTTC. This sequence encodes CASLAGRSYEQYF. The rearrangement uses TRBV30 and TRBJ2-7; D perhaps matches TRBD2 (5 bases). CDR3 length: 13 amino acids. Germline assignment: CDR1 GTSNPN and CDR2 SVGIG (reference sequence). V lost 7 bases to trimming and J lost 3 bases, with 16 bases between them.

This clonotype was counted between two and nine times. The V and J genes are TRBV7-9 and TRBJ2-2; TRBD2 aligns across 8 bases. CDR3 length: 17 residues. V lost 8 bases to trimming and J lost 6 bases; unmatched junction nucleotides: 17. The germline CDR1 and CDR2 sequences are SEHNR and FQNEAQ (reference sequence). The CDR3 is CASPQEEPGLVSGELFF. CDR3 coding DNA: TGTGCCAGCCCCCAAGAGGAACCGGGACTAGTGTCCGGGGAGCTGTTTTTT.

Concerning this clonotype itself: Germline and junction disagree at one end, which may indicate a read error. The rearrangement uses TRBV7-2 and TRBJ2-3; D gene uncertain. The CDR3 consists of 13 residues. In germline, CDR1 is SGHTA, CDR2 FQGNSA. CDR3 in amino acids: CASSLAFTDTLYF. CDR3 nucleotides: TGTGCCAGCAGCTTAGCATTCACAGATACGCTGTATTTT.

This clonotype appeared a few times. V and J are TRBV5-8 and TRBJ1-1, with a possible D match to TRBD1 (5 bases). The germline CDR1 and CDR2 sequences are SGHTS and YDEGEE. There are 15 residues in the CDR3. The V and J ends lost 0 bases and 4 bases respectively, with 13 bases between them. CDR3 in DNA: TGTGCCAGCAGCTTGGAGCCAGGGCGGGCCACTGAAGCTTTCTTT. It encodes CASSLEPGRATEAFF.

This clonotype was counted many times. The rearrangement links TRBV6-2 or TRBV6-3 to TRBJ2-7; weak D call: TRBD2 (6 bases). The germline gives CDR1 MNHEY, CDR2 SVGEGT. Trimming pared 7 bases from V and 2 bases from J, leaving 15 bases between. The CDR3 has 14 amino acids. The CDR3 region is CASTLKRVPYEQYF. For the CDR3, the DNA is TGTGCCAGCACCTTAAAGCGGGTTCCCTACGAGCAGTACTTC.

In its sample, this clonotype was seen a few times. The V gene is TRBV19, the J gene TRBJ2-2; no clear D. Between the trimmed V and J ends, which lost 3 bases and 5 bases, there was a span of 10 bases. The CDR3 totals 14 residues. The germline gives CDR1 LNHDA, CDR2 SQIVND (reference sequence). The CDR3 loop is CASSIAPQTGELFF. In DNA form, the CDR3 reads TGTGCCAGTAGTATCGCACCTCAGACCGGGGAGCTGTTTTTT.

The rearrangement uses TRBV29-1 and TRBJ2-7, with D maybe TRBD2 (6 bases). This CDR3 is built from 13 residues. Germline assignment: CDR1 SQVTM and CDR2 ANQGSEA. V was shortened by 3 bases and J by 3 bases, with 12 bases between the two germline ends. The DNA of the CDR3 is TGCAGCGTTGATGGCGGGGCCGGCTACGAGCAGTACTTC. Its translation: CSVDGGAGYEQYF.

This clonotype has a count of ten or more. The CDR3: CASSLGAGIPNEQFF. For the CDR3, the DNA is TGTGCCAGCAGCCTCGGTGCGGGTATCCCCAATGAGCAGTTCTTC. The chain links TRBV7-8 to TRBJ2-1; possible D gene TRBD2, 5 bases. Germline CDR1 SGHVS, CDR2 FQNEAQ. V was pared by 5 bases and J by 6 bases, with 17 bases between. This CDR3 region has 15 residues. Full variable domain (rest looked up from reference TRBV7-8 and TRBJ2-1): GAGVSQSPRYKVAKRGQDVALRCDPISGHVSLFWYQQALGQGPEFLTYFQNEAQLDKSGLPSDRFFAERPEGSVSTLKIQRTQQEDSAVYLCASSLGAGIPNEQFFGPGTRLTVL.

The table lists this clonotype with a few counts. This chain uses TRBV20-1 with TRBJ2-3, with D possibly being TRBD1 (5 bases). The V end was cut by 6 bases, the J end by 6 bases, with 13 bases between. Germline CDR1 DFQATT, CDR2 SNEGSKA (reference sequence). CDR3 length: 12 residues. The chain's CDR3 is CSAPGIVDTQYF. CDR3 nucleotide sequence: TGCAGTGCGCCAGGGATCGTTGATACGCAGTATTTT.

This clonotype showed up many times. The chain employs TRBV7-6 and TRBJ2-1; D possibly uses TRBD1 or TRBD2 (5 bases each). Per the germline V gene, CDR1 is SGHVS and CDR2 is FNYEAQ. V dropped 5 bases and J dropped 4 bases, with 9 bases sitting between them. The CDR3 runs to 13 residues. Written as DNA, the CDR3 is TGTGCCAGCAGCGGGGGACCTTACAATGAGCAGTTCTTC. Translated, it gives CASSGGPYNEQFF.

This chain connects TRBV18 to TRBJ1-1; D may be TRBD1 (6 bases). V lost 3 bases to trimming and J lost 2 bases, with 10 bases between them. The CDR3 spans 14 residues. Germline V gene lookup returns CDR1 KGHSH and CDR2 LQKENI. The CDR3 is CASSPGTHNTEAFF. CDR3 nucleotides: TGTGCCAGCTCACCCGGGACACATAACACTGAAGCTTTCTTT.

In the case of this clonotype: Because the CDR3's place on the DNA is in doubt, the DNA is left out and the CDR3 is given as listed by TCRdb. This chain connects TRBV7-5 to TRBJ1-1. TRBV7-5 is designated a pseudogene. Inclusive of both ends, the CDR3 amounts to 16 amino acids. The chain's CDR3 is CISVPEAYLPNTEAFF.

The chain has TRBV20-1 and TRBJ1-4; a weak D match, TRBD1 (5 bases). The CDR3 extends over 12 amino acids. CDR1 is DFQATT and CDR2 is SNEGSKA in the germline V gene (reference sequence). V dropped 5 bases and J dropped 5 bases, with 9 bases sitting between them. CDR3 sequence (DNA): TGCAGTGCTTGGGACGGCAATGAAAAACTGTTTTTT. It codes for CSAWDGNEKLFF.

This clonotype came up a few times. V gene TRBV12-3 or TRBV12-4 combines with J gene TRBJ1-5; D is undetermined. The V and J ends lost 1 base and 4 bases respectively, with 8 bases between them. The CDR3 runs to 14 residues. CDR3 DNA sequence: TGTGCCAGCAGTTTAGGTCGAACTAATCAGCCCCAGCATTTT. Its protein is CASSLGRTNQPQHF.

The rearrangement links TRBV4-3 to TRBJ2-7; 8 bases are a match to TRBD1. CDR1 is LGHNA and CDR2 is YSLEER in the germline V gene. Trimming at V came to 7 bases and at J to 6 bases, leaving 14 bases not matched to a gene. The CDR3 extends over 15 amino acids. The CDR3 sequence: CASTSQPTGEGEQYF. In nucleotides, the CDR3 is TGCGCCAGCACTAGCCAGCCGACAGGGGAAGGCGAGCAGTACTTC.

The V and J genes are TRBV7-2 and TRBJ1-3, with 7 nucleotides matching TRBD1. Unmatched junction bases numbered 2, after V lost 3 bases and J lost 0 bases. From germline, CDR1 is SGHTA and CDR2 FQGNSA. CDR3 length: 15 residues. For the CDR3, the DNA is TGTGCCAGCAGCTTGGACAGGTACTCTGGAAACACCATATATTTT. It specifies CASSLDRYSGNTIYF.

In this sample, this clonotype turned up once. This CDR3 is CASSTLTGAAEGYTF. The DNA of the CDR3 is TGTGCCAGCAGTACCCTGACCGGGGCCGCGGAAGGCTACACCTTC. This rearrangement joins TRBV6-2 or TRBV6-3 to TRBJ1-2; D might be TRBD1 (5 bases). V lost 5 bases to trimming and J lost 8 bases, with 21 bases between them. Per germline, CDR1 MNHEY and CDR2 SVGEGT. The CDR3 has 15 amino acids.